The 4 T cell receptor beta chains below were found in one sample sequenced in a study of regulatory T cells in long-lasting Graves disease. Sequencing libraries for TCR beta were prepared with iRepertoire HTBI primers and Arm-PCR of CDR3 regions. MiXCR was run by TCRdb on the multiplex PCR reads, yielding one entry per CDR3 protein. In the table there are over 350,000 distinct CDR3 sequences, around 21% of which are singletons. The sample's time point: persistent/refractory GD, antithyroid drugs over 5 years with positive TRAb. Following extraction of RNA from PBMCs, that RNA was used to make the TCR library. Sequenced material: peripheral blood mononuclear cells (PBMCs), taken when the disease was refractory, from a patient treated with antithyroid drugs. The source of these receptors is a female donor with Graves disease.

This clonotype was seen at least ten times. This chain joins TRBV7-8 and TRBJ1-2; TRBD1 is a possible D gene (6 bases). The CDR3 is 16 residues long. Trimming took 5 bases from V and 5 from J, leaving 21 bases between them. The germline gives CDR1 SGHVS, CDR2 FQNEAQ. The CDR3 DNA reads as TGTGCCAGCAGCACCCAATCTCGGGGGGCATTATATGGCTACACCTTC. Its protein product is CASSTQSRGALYGYTF.

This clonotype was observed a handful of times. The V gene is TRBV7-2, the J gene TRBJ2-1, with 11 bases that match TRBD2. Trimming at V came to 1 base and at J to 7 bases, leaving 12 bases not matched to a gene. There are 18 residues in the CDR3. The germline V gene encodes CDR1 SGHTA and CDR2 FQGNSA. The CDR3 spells CASSLGAPTSGSGNEQFF. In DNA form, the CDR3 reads TGTGCCAGCAGCTTAGGAGCCCCTACTAGCGGGAGCGGTAATGAGCAGTTCTTC.

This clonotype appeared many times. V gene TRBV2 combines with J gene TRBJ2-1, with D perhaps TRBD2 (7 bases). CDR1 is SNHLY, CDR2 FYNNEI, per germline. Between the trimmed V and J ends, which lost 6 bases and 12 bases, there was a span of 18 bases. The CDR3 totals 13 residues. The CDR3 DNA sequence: TGTGCCAGCAGCTCGGGACATCGCGGGGGGCAGTTCTTC. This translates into CASSSGHRGGQFF. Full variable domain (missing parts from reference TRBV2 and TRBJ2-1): EPEVTQTPSHQVTQMGQEVILRCVPISNHLYFYWYRQILGQKVEFLVSFYNNEISEKSEIFDDQFSVERPDGSNFTLKIRSTKLEDSAMYFCASSSGHRGGQFFGPGTRLTVL.

Written as DNA, the CDR3 is TGTGCCAGCAGCCCCCTCATGGGTGAAGCTTTCTTT. Its protein product is CASSPLMGEAFF. The chain couples TRBV12-3 or TRBV12-4 to TRBJ1-1; no definite D call. This CDR3 contains 12 residues. Trimming pared 6 bases from V and 7 bases from J, leaving 12 bases between.